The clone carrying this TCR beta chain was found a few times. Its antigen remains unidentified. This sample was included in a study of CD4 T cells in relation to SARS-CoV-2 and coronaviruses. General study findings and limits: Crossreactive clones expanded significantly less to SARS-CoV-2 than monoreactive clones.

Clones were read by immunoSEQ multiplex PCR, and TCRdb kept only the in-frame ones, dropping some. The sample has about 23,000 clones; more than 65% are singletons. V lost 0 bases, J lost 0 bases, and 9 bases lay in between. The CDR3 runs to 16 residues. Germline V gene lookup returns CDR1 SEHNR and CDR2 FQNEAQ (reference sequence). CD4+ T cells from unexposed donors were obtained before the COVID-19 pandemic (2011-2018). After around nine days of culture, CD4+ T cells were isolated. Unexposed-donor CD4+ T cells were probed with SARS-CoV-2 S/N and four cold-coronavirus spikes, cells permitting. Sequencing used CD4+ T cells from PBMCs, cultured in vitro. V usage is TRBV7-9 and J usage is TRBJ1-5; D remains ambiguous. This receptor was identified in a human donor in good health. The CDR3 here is CASSLAAGNSNQPQHF. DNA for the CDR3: TGTGCCAGCAGCTTAGCGGCAGGTAATAGCAATCAGCCCCAGCATTTT.